This TCR beta chain was retrieved from a study of blood T cell repertoires in COVID-19. Whole-study context: The origin of the acute and convalescent COVID-19 samples was the United States, Italy and Spain. The cDNA or gDNA used as material had been derived from T cells, B-cell-depleted T cells, or PBMCs.

Recovery meant two consecutive negative NP/OP PCR tests, professional clearance, or resolved symptoms. The table came from immunoSEQ multiplex PCR; TCRdb's copy has only in-frame clones and leaves some out. The repertoire includes about 300,000 clones, about 93% of them detected once, and roughly 1.1% sits in the top ten. CDR1 is MNHNS and CDR2 is SASEGT in the germline V gene. This CDR3 has 16 amino acids. The V gene end was trimmed by 5 bases and the J gene end by 3 bases; junction bases not matched to a gene: 13. The specimen sequenced was PBMCs or T cells enriched from blood (not recorded which). This rearrangement joins TRBV6-1 to TRBJ2-7, with TRBD2 matching 7 bases. The clonotype was recovered from a woman in her 30s who had recovered from COVID-19. In DNA form, the CDR3 reads TGTGCCAGCAGTAAAGGGGCTAGCGGACTCCTCTACGAGCAGTACTTC. Residues: CASSKGASGLLYEQYF.